The 31 T cell receptor beta chains below come from one sample, sequenced in a study of cytomegalovirus exposure and HLA in healthy donors. Both 60 Vbeta primers and 13 Jbeta primers went into the PCR. Sequenced by immunoSEQ multiplex PCR; TCRdb stores in-frame clones only, minus some. The repertoire holds 200,000 or so clones, roughly 70% seen once, with about 2.5% in the top ten. Sequences were obtained from PBMCs. These receptors originate from a man aged 35 to 55 in good health and CMV-seropositive.

V and J are TRBV6-5 and TRBJ1-2; no clear D gene. The CDR3 sequence is 14 residues long. Germline V gene sequence: CDR1 MNHEY, CDR2 SVGAGI. Trimming cost V 11 bases and J 2 bases, with 18 bases left between them. In DNA form, the CDR3 reads TGTGCCTCGAGGTGGGCGGGAACGAACTATGGCTACACCTTC. It is translated as CASRWAGTNYGYTF.

The chain is built from TRBV6-1 and TRBJ1-2, with D possibly being TRBD1 (6 bases). There are 16 residues in the CDR3. V was trimmed by 4 bases and J by 8 bases, leaving 23 bases between them. Germline assignment: CDR1 MNHNS and CDR2 SASEGT. The CDR3 spells CASSGQGSGGRCGYTF. CDR3 bases: TGTGCCAGCAGTGGCCAGGGGTCGGGGGGTCGGTGCGGCTACACCTTC.

The chain carries TRBV7-2 and TRBJ2-3; 9 nucleotides line up with TRBD1. The CDR3 consists of 17 residues. The germline V gene has CDR1 SGHTA and CDR2 FQGNSA. J lost 4 bases, V lost 3 bases, and 11 bases had no gene match. CDR3 coding DNA: TGTGCCAGCAGCTTGGCACCGGGACAGGGCCACGCAGATACGCAGTATTTT. It specifies CASSLAPGQGHADTQYF.

The CDR3 spells CASSQATGAYNEQFF. The CDR3 nucleotides are TGCGCCAGCAGCCAAGCGACAGGAGCATACAATGAGCAGTTCTTC. V is TRBV4-1 and J is TRBJ2-1; maybe TRBD1 (6 bases). The V gene lost 1 base and the J gene lost 4 bases, with 11 bases spanning the gap. This CDR3 has 15 residues. Germline V CDR1 and CDR2: MGHRA, YSYEKL.

The rearrangement joins TRBV6-1 to TRBJ1-6, with D possibly being TRBD1 (5 bases). The V gene lost 6 bases and the J gene lost 1 base, with 10 bases spanning the gap. The germline V gene encodes CDR1 MNHNS and CDR2 SASEGT. The CDR3 loop spans 15 amino acids. The CDR3 DNA sequence: TGTGCCAGCAGCCTGCAGGGATCCTATAATTCACCCCTCCACTTT. It yields the protein CASSLQGSYNSPLHF.

This chain connects TRBV10-2 to TRBJ2-3; 10 bases align to TRBD2. V lost 10 bases to trimming and J lost 4 bases; unmatched junction nucleotides: 5. CDR1 and CDR2 from the germline V gene are WSHSY and SAAADI. This CDR3 has 13 amino acids. The CDR3 reads CAISGGAPDTQYF. CDR3 DNA: TGCGCCATCAGCGGGGGGGCCCCAGATACGCAGTATTTT.

This clone was counted between two and nine times. The chain links TRBV6-6 to TRBJ2-2; 8 nucleotides match TRBD2. Germline trimming cut 5 bases from V and 6 bases from J; bases unmatched to any gene: 8. Germline lookup yields CDR1 MNHNY and CDR2 SVGAGI (reference sequence). The CDR3 runs to 15 residues. The CDR3 DNA sequence: TGTGCCAGCAGTACCCCGGGAGGGTCGGCCGGGGAGCTGTTTTTT. Its protein is CASSTPGGSAGELFF.

This clone was found a few times. V is TRBV7-2 and J is TRBJ1-1; no clear D gene. CDR1 and CDR2 from the germline V gene are SGHTA and FQGNSA. Trimming left V 3 bases short and J 1 base short, with 9 bases between. CDR3 length: 14 amino acids. The CDR3 coding sequence is TGTGCCAGCAGCTTTCCCCCGGGGAACACTGAAGCTTTCTTT. It codes for CASSFPPGNTEAFF.

This chain links TRBV4-1 with TRBJ1-2; 10 bases map to TRBD1. V lost 4 bases to trimming and J lost 8 bases; unmatched junction nucleotides: 10. This CDR3 comprises 15 residues. Germline V gives CDR1 MGHRA, CDR2 YSYEKL. CDR3 in DNA: TGCGCCAGCAGCCCTATGACAGGGGGCGCGAACGGCTACACCTTC. This codes for CASSPMTGGANGYTF.

CDR3 in amino acids: CASSEAREAGPFGYQPQHF. In DNA, the CDR3 is TGTGCCAGCAGTGAGGCAAGGGAAGCGGGTCCCTTTGGATATCAGCCCCAGCATTTT. The chain uses TRBV2 and TRBJ1-5; no clear D gene. V gave up 3 bases and J gave up 5 bases, with 26 bases separating them. The CDR3 consists of 19 residues. Germline V lookup: CDR1 SNHLY, CDR2 FYNNEI.

The chain couples TRBV15 to TRBJ1-4, with no clear D. This CDR3 region has 14 residues. V was shortened by 3 bases and J by 6 bases, with 11 bases between the two germline ends. Per the germline V gene, CDR1 is LNHNV and CDR2 is YYDKDF (reference sequence). CDR3 sequence: CATSSEILDEKLFF. The CDR3 DNA reads as TGTGCCACCAGCAGCGAGATCCTCGATGAAAAACTGTTTTTT.

The chain is built from TRBV28 and TRBJ1-3; D gene unclear. Germline V gene lookup returns CDR1 MDHEN and CDR2 SYDVKM. The CDR3 has 16 residues. The V end was cut by 6 bases, the J end by 1 base, with 16 bases between. CDR3 protein: CASSYSVLQSGNTIYF. CDR3 bases: TGTGCCAGCAGCTACTCCGTCCTTCAATCTGGAAACACCATATATTTT. The whole variable domain, remainder taken from reference TRBV28 and TRBJ1-3, is DVKVTQSSRYLVKRTGEKVFLECVQDMDHENMFWYRQDPGLGLRLIYFSYDVKMKEKGDIPEGYSVSREKKERFSLILESASTNQTSMYLCASSYSVLQSGNTIYFGEGSWLTVV.

V is TRBV28 and J is TRBJ2-5; 9 bases fit TRBD1. The CDR3 sequence is 16 residues long. Germline V gene lookup returns CDR1 MDHEN and CDR2 SYDVKM. J lost 3 bases, V lost 6 bases, and 11 bases had no gene match. The CDR3 spells CASRKGHGTGKETQYF. CDR3 in DNA: TGTGCCAGCAGAAAAGGTCACGGGACAGGGAAAGAGACCCAGTACTTC. The variable domain in full, completed from reference TRBV28 and TRBJ2-5, reads DVKVTQSSRYLVKRTGEKVFLECVQDMDHENMFWYRQDPGLGLRLIYFSYDVKMKEKGDIPEGYSVSREKKERFSLILESASTNQTSMYLCASRKGHGTGKETQYFGPGTRLLVL.

The rearrangement links TRBV6-6 to TRBJ2-7; possibly TRBD1 for D (7 bases). V lost 0 bases to trimming and J lost 6 bases, with 15 bases between them. Germline lookup yields CDR1 MNHNY and CDR2 SVGAGI (reference sequence). This CDR3 has 15 amino acids. This chain's CDR3 is CASSYSLGGQSEQYF. The CDR3 DNA reads TGTGCCAGCAGTTACTCCCTGGGGGGACAGTCCGAGCAGTACTTC.

The chain combines TRBV5-1 with TRBJ2-1; tentatively, D is TRBD2 (5 bases). CDR3 length: 15 amino acids. Germline V CDR1 and CDR2: SGHRS, YFSETQ. V was cut by 4 bases and J by 5 bases, with 16 bases left in between. CDR3 sequence reads: CASSRGQALDNEQFF. For the CDR3, the DNA is TGCGCCAGCAGCCGAGGGCAGGCCCTCGACAATGAGCAGTTCTTC.

This clone turned up a few times. This rearrangement joins TRBV9 to TRBJ1-2; 8 bases are shared with TRBD1. The V and J ends lost 0 bases and 3 bases, in that order; junction bases with no gene match: 1. CDR3 length: 14 residues. CDR1 is SGDLS, CDR2 YYNGEE, per germline. The CDR3 sequence: CASSVEGQDYGYTF. The CDR3 nucleotides are TGTGCCAGCAGCGTAGAGGGACAGGACTATGGCTACACCTTC.

This clone was picked up a small number of times. J is TRBJ2-7 and V is TRBV29-1; the D gene is possibly TRBD2 (6 bases). Trimming shortened V by 6 bases and J by 2 bases, and 14 bases separated the two germline ends. In germline, CDR1 is SQVTM, CDR2 ANQGSEA. The CDR3 runs 13 residues. The CDR3 loop is CSVAGYLTYEQYF. CDR3 in DNA: TGCAGCGTCGCGGGATACTTAACCTACGAGCAGTACTTC.

In this sample, this clone turned up a few times. The V gene is TRBV2, the J gene TRBJ2-1, with 12 bases aligning to TRBD1. This CDR3 has 15 amino acids. The V segment lost 6 bases and the J segment 6 bases; nucleotides outside the gene matches: 6. Looked up from germline, CDR1 is SNHLY and CDR2 is FYNNEI. CDR3 region: CASSFRDRGLNEQFF. CDR3 DNA sequence: TGTGCCAGCAGCTTCCGGGACAGGGGGCTCAATGAGCAGTTCTTC.

The rearrangement uses TRBV5-1 and TRBJ2-2; D is uncertain. Deletions cut 4 bases from V and 1 base from J, with 8 bases between. In germline, CDR1 is SGHRS, CDR2 YFSETQ. The CDR3 runs to 14 residues. In nucleotides, the CDR3 is TGCGCCAGCAGCCTAGACGGGAACACCGGGGAGCTGTTTTTT. It codes for CASSLDGNTGELFF.

This clone turned up a few times. V and J are TRBV6-5 and TRBJ1-6; 7 bases map to TRBD1. This CDR3 is built from 14 residues. CDR1 and CDR2 from the germline V gene are MNHEY and SVGAGI. Germline trimming cut 7 bases from V and 13 bases from J; bases unmatched to any gene: 13. CDR3: CASTKGAPNAPLHF. CDR3 in DNA: TGTGCCAGCACCAAGGGGGCCCCTAATGCGCCCCTCCACTTT.

This clone was observed a few times. The V and J genes are TRBV19 and TRBJ1-2, with D unclear. Looked up from germline, CDR1 is LNHDA and CDR2 is SQIVND (reference sequence). V lost 2 bases and J lost 8, with 12 bases in between. The CDR3 contains 13 residues. CDR3 loop: CASSITTETGYTF. As DNA, the CDR3 is TGTGCCAGTAGTATAACTACCGAGACGGGCTACACCTTC.

The genes are TRBV2 and TRBJ2-5; D possibly corresponds to TRBD1 (6 bases). The end of the DNA fits TRBJ2-7 better, so the J call may be wrong. CDR3 length: 12 residues. Per the germline V gene, CDR1 is SNHLY and CDR2 is FYNNEI. CDR3 sequence reads: CASLGGAYEQYF. The DNA of the CDR3 is TGTGCCAGCCTAGGGGGTGCCTACGAGCAGTACTTC.

The chain combines TRBV6-5 with TRBJ2-4; maybe TRBD1 (6 bases). CDR1 is MNHEY and CDR2 is SVGAGI in the germline V gene. This CDR3 is built from 13 residues. Trimming shortened V by 5 bases and J by 7 bases, and 12 bases separated the two germline ends. The CDR3 nucleotides are TGTGCCAGCAGTCGGACAGTTGGGAACATTCAGTACTTC. Translating it yields CASSRTVGNIQYF.

The CDR3 nucleotides read TGTGCCAGCAGCGTAGACAGCTCCTATAATTCACCCCTCCACTTT. It yields the protein CASSVDSSYNSPLHF. J is TRBJ1-6 and V is TRBV7-2, with TRBD1 as a possible D gene (5 bases). V was pared by 5 bases and J by 0 bases, with 8 bases between. This CDR3 region has 15 residues. CDR1 and CDR2 (germline): SGHTA, FQGNSA.

This clone was seen just once. This chain uses TRBV11-2 with TRBJ2-5, with D perhaps TRBD2 (6 bases). CDR1 and CDR2 (germline): SGHAT, FQNNGV. This CDR3 spans 11 amino acids. V was pared by 8 bases and J by 5 bases, with 9 bases between. The chain's CDR3 is CASGGWETQYF. The CDR3 DNA reads TGTGCCAGCGGGGGGTGGGAGACCCAGTACTTC.

CDR3 sequence reads: CASSQEGLAKNIQYF. The DNA for the CDR3 is TGCGCCAGCAGCCAAGAAGGACTAGCCAAAAACATTCAGTACTTC. This rearrangement joins TRBV4-1 to TRBJ2-4; weak D call: TRBD2 (5 bases). The CDR3 has 15 residues. Deletions cut 0 bases from V and 0 bases from J, with 6 bases between. Per the germline V gene, CDR1 is MGHRA and CDR2 is YSYEKL.

The chain links TRBV7-9 to TRBJ2-3; the match to TRBD2 covers 10 bases. Germline CDR1 is SEHNR and CDR2 is FQNEAQ (reference sequence). V was clipped by 5 bases and J by 4 bases; unmatched bases: 3. This CDR3 has 14 residues. CDR3 sequence reads: CASSESGGADTQYF. As DNA, the CDR3 is TGTGCCAGCAGCGAAAGCGGGGGGGCAGATACGCAGTATTTT. The variable domain in full, with the rest retrieved from reference TRBV7-9 and TRBJ2-3, is DTGVSQNPRHKITKRGQNVTFRCDPISEHNRLYWYRQTLGQGPEFLTYFQNEAQLEKSRLLSDRFSAERPKGSFSTLEIQRTEQGDSAMYLCASSESGGADTQYFGPGTRLTVL.

Only one count was recorded for this clone. This chain uses TRBV11-2 with TRBJ1-1; D uncertain. From germline, CDR1 is SGHAT and CDR2 FQNNGV. Trimming removed 1 base at V and 4 bases at J, with 7 bases between. This CDR3 region has 13 residues. CDR3 nucleotide sequence: TGTGCCAGCAGCTTAGTGAGCCTCACTGAAGCTTTCTTT. Its translation is CASSLVSLTEAFF.

V gene TRBV6-6 combines with J gene TRBJ2-7; no definite D call. The V end was cut by 2 bases, the J end by 5 bases, with 13 bases between. Germline CDR1 reads MNHNY; CDR2 reads SVGAGI (reference sequence). The CDR3 has 14 residues. This chain's CDR3 is CASSYEDESDEQYF. DNA of the CDR3: TGTGCCAGCAGTTACGAGGATGAATCGGACGAGCAGTACTTC.

The chain is built from TRBV11-2 and TRBJ2-7, with D perhaps TRBD1 (7 bases). Germline lookup yields CDR1 SGHAT and CDR2 FQNNGV. The CDR3 is 14 residues long. V was shortened by 5 bases and J by 3 bases, with 14 bases between the two germline ends. The CDR3 loop reads CASSIGGGIYEQYF. CDR3 bases: TGTGCCAGCAGCATAGGAGGGGGCATCTACGAGCAGTACTTC.

The CDR3 spells CASSSTGGWDTQYF. CDR3 DNA: TGTGCCAGCAGCTCGACAGGGGGCTGGGATACGCAGTATTTT. The chain couples TRBV7-3 to TRBJ2-3; 10 positions match TRBD1. CDR3 length: 14 amino acids. In germline, CDR1 is SGHTA, CDR2 FQGTGA. Trimming at V came to 4 bases and at J to 6 bases, leaving 4 bases not matched to a gene.